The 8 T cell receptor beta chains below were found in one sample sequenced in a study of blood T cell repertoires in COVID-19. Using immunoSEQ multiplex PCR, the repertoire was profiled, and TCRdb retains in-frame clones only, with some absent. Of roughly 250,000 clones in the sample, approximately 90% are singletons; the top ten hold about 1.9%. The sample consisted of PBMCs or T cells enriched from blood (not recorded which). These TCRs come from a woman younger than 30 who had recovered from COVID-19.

In DNA, the CDR3 is TGCGCCAGCAGCTTGGTCAGCGGGGCACAAGAGACCCAGTACTTC. Protein: CASSLVSGAQETQYF. V is TRBV5-1 and J is TRBJ2-5; TRBD2 matches at 7 bases. CDR3 size: 15 residues. Trimming removed 0 bases from V and 2 bases from J; junction bases left unmatched: 4. From germline, CDR1 is SGHRS and CDR2 YFSETQ.

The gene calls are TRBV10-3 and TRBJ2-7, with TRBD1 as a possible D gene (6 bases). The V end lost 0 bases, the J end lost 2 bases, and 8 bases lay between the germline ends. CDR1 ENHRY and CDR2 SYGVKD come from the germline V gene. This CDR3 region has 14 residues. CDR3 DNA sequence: TGTGCCATCAGTGAGTCGTCAGGGGCCTACGAGCAGTACTTC. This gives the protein CAISESSGAYEQYF.

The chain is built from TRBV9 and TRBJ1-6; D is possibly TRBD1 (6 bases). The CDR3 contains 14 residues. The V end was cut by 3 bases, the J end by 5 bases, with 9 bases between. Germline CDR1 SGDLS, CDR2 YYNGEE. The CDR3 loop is CASSAGQNNSPLHF. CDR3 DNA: TGTGCCAGCAGCGCCGGACAGAATAATTCACCCCTCCACTTT.

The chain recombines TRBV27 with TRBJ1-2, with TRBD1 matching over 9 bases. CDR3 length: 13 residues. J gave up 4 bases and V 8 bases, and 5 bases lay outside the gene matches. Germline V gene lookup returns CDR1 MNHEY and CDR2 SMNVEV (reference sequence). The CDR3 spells CASRTGAPYGYTF. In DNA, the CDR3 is TGTGCCAGCCGGACAGGGGCCCCCTATGGCTACACCTTC.

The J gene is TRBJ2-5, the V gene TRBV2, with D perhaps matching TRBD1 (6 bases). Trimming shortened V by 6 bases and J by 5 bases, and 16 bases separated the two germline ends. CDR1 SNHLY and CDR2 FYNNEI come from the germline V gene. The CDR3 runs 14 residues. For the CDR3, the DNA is TGTGCCAGCAGGTACAGGGTCCCAGGGGAGACCCAGTACTTC. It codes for CASRYRVPGETQYF.

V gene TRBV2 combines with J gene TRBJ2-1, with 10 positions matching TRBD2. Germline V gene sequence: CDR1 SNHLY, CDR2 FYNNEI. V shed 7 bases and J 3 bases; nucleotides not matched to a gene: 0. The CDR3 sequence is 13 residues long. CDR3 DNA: TGTGCCAGCACTAGCGGGAGCTACAATGAGCAGTTCTTC. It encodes CASTSGSYNEQFF.

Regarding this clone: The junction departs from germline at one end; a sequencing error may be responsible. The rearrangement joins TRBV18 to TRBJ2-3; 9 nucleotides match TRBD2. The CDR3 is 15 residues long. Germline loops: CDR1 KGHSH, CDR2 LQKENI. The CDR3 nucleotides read TGTGCCAGCTCACCAACCGGGACTAGCACAAATACGCAGTATTTT. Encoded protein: CASSPTGTSTNTQYF.

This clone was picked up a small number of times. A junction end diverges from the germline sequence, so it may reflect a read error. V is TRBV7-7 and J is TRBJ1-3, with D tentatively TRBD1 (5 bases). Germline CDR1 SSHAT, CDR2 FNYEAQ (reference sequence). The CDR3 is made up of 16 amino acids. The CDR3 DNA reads TGTGCTAGCAGCTTAGCGGACAAGAGCTCTGGAAACACCATATATTTT. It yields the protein CASSLADKSSGNTIYF.